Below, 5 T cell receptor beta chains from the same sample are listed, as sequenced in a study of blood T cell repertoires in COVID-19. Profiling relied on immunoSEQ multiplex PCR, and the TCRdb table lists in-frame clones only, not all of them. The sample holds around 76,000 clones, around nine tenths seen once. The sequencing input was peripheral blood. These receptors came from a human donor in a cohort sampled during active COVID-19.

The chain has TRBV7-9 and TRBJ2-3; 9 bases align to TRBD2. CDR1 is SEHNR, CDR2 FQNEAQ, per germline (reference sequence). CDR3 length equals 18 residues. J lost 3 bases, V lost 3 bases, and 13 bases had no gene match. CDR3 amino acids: CASSLPAGGPVVTDTQYF. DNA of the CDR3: TGTGCCAGCAGCTTGCCGGCGGGGGGGCCGGTGGTAACAGATACGCAGTATTTT.

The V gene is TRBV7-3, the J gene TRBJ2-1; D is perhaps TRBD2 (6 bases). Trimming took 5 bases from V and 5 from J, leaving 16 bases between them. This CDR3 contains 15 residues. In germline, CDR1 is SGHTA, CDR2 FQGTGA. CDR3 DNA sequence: TGTGCCAGCAGCGCGGGCAGCGGGTTAAACAATGAGCAGTTCTTC. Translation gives CASSAGSGLNNEQFF.

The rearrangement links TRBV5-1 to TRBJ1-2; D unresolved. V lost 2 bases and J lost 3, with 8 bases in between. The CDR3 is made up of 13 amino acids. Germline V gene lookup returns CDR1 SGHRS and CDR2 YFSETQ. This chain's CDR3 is CASSLDMHYGYTF. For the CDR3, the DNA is TGCGCCAGCAGCTTAGACATGCACTATGGCTACACCTTC.

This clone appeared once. CDR3 loop: CASSIESQRKNTEAFF. CDR3 coding DNA: TGTGCCAGTAGTATAGAGTCCCAGAGGAAGAACACTGAAGCTTTCTTT. This chain uses TRBV19 with TRBJ1-1; D is uncertain. CDR1 and CDR2 from the germline V gene are LNHDA and SQIVND (reference sequence). CDR3 length: 16 residues. V was trimmed by 0 bases and J by 1 base, leaving 12 bases between them.

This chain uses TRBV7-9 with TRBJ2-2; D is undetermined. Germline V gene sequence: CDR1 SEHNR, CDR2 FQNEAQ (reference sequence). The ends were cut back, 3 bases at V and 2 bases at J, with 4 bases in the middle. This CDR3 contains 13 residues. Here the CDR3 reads CASSFLNTGELFF. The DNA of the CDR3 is TGTGCCAGCAGCTTTCTAAACACCGGGGAGCTGTTTTTT. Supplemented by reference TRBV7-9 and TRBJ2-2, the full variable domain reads DTGVSQNPRHKITKRGQNVTFRCDPISEHNRLYWYRQTLGQGPEFLTYFQNEAQLEKSRLLSDRFSAERPKGSFSTLEIQRTEQGDSAMYLCASSFLNTGELFFGEGSRLTVL.